This T cell receptor (beta chain) appears in the sequencing data of a study of radiation and T cells in renal cell carcinoma. Broader study findings: In nephrectomy-only tumors, top 100 clonotypes averaged roughly 40%, versus roughly 50% irradiated.

Treatment reported: treatment-naive control, cytoreductive nephrectomy. The CDR3 covers 13 residues. V dropped 2 bases and J dropped 4 bases, with 8 bases sitting between them. In germline, CDR1 is SGHKS, CDR2 YYEKEE (reference sequence). This clone was seen a handful of times. Its antigen is unknown. Some clones are missing from TCRdb's copy, which holds only in-frame ones; the method was immunoSEQ multiplex PCR. The sample yields 3,500 to 4,500 clones, over 70% seen once. The sequenced sample was tumor tissue, obtained from a patient whose treatment was nephrectomy without radiotherapy. J is TRBJ2-3 and V is TRBV5-5, with D unresolved. The receptor comes from a man in his forties or fifties with renal cell carcinoma. CDR3 sequence reads: CASSFIVPDTQYF. The CDR3 DNA reads TGTGCCAGCAGCTTTATTGTCCCAGATACGCAGTATTTT.